This T cell receptor beta chain derives from a study of T cells in tuberculosis. This clone was detected only a few times. The protocol was immunoSEQ multiplex PCR, while the TCRdb copy is restricted to in-frame clones and leaves out a portion. The repertoire holds about 88,000 clones, with approximately 91% as singletons. CDR1 SGHRS and CDR2 YFSETQ come from the germline V gene. Trimming pared 6 bases from V and 0 bases from J, leaving 10 bases between. The CDR3 sequence is 15 residues long. Thawed, overnight-rested PBMC were stained with GMM-loaded CD1B tetramer, viability dye and anti-CD3, then sorted. CD1B tetramers were loaded with Rhodococcus equi-derived C32 glucose monomycolate. From each donor, some 90,000 tetramer-negative cells were sorted.

The source of this sequence is an adult woman with latent tuberculosis. The chain has TRBV5-1 and TRBJ1-6; unclear D gene. The sequencing input was CD1b-GMM tetramer-negative cells sorted from PBMCs. CDR3 bases: TGCGCCAGCACCGCCCGTAGCTCCTATAATTCACCCCTCCACTTT. Its translation: CASTARSSYNSPLHF.